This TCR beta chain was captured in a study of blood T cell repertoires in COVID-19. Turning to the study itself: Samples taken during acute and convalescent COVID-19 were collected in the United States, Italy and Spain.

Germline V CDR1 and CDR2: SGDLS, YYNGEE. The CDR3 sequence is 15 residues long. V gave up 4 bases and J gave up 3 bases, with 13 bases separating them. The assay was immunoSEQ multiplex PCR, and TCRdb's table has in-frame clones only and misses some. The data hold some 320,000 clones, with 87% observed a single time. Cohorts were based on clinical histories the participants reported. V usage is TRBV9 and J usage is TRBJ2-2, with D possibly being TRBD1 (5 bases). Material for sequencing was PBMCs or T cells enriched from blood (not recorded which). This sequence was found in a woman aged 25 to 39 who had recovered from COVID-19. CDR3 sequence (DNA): TGTGCCAGCAGCCCCTGGGGCTGGGACACCGGGGAGCTGTTTTTT. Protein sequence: CASSPWGWDTGELFF.